Following are 29 T cell receptor beta chains from one sample sequenced in a study of T cells in Graves' hyperthyroidism and ophthalmopathy. The CDR3 regions of TCR beta were amplified from RNA transcripts. HTBI primers were the set used in a first-round RT-PCR of the TCR CDR3. From the multiplex PCR reads, TCRdb called clonotypes with MiXCR, one entry per CDR3 protein. The sample has roughly 740,000 distinct CDR3 sequences; 16% are singletons. The sample consisted of blood. These receptors were taken from a man aged 18 to 35 with Graves' hyperthyroidism.

Only a few counts were recorded for this clonotype. The V and J genes are TRBV4-2 and TRBJ2-7, with TRBD2 identical over 12 bases. Germline trimming cut 0 bases from V and 12 bases from J; bases unmatched to any gene: 9. The length of the CDR3 is 15 residues. The germline V gene has CDR1 LGHNA and CDR2 YNFKEQ. In DNA form, the CDR3 reads TGTGCCAGCAGCCAAGAACTACTAGCGGGAGGCAAAGCGTACTTC. Encoded protein: CASSQELLAGGKAYF.

The table lists this clonotype with a few counts. V is TRBV6-1 and J is TRBJ1-3, with D uncertain. The CDR3 sequence is 14 residues long. From germline, CDR1 is MNHNS and CDR2 SASEGT. V was trimmed by 5 bases and J by 0 bases, leaving 8 bases between them. CDR3 loop: CASSYYSSGNTIYF. The CDR3, as DNA: TGTGCCAGCAGTTATTACAGCTCTGGAAACACCATATATTTT.

This clonotype was seen many times. This chain connects TRBV20-1 to TRBJ2-7, with D possibly TRBD1 on 6 matching bases. Germline CDR1 DFQATT, CDR2 SNEGSKA (reference sequence). This CDR3 has 14 amino acids. Trimming took 3 bases from V and 2 from J, leaving 14 bases between them. The CDR3: CSARRRTDPYEQYF. In nucleotides, the CDR3 is TGCAGTGCTAGGCGCCGGACAGACCCCTACGAGCAGTACTTC.

This clonotype was observed at least ten times. The V gene is TRBV10-3, the J gene TRBJ2-1, with a weak D call TRBD2 (6 bases). The CDR3 covers 15 residues. Trimming took 0 bases from V and 6 from J, leaving 12 bases between them. Germline CDR1 reads ENHRY; CDR2 reads SYGVKD. The CDR3 sequence is CAISESNLEGNEQFF. The CDR3 nucleotides are TGTGCCATCAGTGAGTCGAATCTGGAGGGCAATGAGCAGTTCTTC.

The chain employs TRBV15 and TRBJ2-1; the D gene is possibly TRBD1 (6 bases). The germline V gene encodes CDR1 LNHNV and CDR2 YYDKDF (reference sequence). The CDR3 runs 17 residues. Trimming stripped 2 bases from V and 6 bases from J, with 20 bases between. The CDR3 sequence: CATSRYPQAQGPNEQFF. The DNA of the CDR3 is TGTGCCACCAGCAGATACCCGCAAGCCCAGGGGCCCAATGAGCAGTTCTTC.

This rearrangement joins TRBV2 to TRBJ1-4, with D perhaps matching TRBD1 (5 bases). The CDR3 length is 15 residues. Germline lookup yields CDR1 SNHLY and CDR2 FYNNEI. The V and J ends lost 2 bases and 3 bases respectively, with 10 bases between them. The CDR3 loop reads CASSELRGANEKLFF. The CDR3 DNA sequence: TGTGCCAGCAGTGAACTTCGAGGGGCTAATGAAAAACTGTTTTTT.

This clonotype turned up a few times. V and J are TRBV7-9 and TRBJ2-5; TRBD2 agrees at 8 bases. Trimming cost V 8 bases and J 0 bases; bases outside gene matches: 5. Looked up from germline, CDR1 is SEHNR and CDR2 is FQNEAQ (reference sequence). The CDR3 totals 14 residues. The CDR3 DNA is TGTGCCAGCTTGTCTAGCGGGTACCAAGAGACCCAGTACTTC. Translating it yields CASLSSGYQETQYF.

This clonotype has ten or more counts. This chain connects TRBV20-1 to TRBJ2-7, with 7 bases matching TRBD1. V shed 6 bases and J 2 bases; nucleotides not matched to a gene: 4. Germline V gene sequence: CDR1 DFQATT, CDR2 SNEGSKA (reference sequence). This CDR3 has 12 residues. CDR3 DNA sequence: TGCAGTGCAGGACAGGCGACCTACGAGCAGTACTTC. Translating it yields CSAGQATYEQYF.

Ten or more counts support this clonotype. The rearrangement joins TRBV28 to TRBJ1-1; a possible D gene is TRBD1 (6 bases). The V end lost 2 bases, the J end lost 6 bases, and 13 bases lay between the germline ends. Germline V gene data show CDR1 as MDHEN and CDR2 as SYDVKM. CDR3 length: 14 residues. CDR3 nucleotides: TGTGCCAGCAGTTTAACAGGGCCAAAGTCTGAAGCTTTCTTT. Translated: CASSLTGPKSEAFF. The complete variable domain, with remaining parts taken from reference TRBV28 and TRBJ1-1, reads DVKVTQSSRYLVKRTGEKVFLECVQDMDHENMFWYRQDPGLGLRLIYFSYDVKMKEKGDIPEGYSVSREKKERFSLILESASTNQTSMYLCASSLTGPKSEAFFGQGTRLTVV.

This clonotype showed up many times. The rearrangement uses TRBV27 and TRBJ2-3; 10 nucleotides line up with TRBD2. Per germline, CDR1 MNHEY and CDR2 SMNVEV (reference sequence). V shed 5 bases, J shed 6 bases, and the junction held 11 bases outside the gene matches. This CDR3 contains 16 residues. CDR3: CASSRAKRGGFDTQYF. In nucleotides, the CDR3 is TGTGCCAGCAGTCGAGCGAAGCGGGGGGGTTTTGATACGCAGTATTTT.

The chain carries TRBV6-1 and TRBJ2-1, with 8 bases identical to TRBD1. This CDR3 has 15 amino acids. Germline V lookup: CDR1 MNHNS, CDR2 SASEGT. V lost 6 bases, J lost 3 bases, and 7 bases stayed unmatched. DNA of the CDR3: TGTGCCAGCAGGGACCCGGGACAGGTCTACAATGAGCAGTTCTTC. Translating gives CASRDPGQVYNEQFF.

This clonotype was found many times. CDR3 DNA sequence: TGTGCCAGCAGTTGGGGACCGGGAGGCACTGAAGCTTTCTTT. Translation gives CASSWGPGGTEAFF. The chain combines TRBV12-3 or TRBV12-4 with TRBJ1-1; possibly TRBD1 for D (5 bases). V lost 4 bases to trimming and J lost 4 bases, with 13 bases between them. This CDR3 region has 14 residues.

A few counts support this clonotype. No conserved phenylalanine or tryptophan is present at the end of the CDR3, so a read error is the likely explanation. This chain joins TRBV7-2 and TRBJ2-7; 8 bases align to TRBD2. This CDR3 comprises 16 residues. Germline V gives CDR1 SGHTA, CDR2 FQGNSA. The trim removed 1 base at V and 0 bases at J, leaving 5 bases unmatched. CDR3 region: CASSLDPGTSSYEQYL. CDR3 nucleotides: TGTGCCAGCAGCTTAGACCCGGGGACTAGCTCCTACGAGCAGTACCTC.

At least ten counts were recorded for this clonotype. The chain has TRBV24-1 and TRBJ2-3; 10 bases are shared with TRBD1. Trimming at V came to 1 base and at J to 7 bases, leaving 7 bases not matched to a gene. The CDR3 spans 16 residues. CDR1 is KGHDR, CDR2 SFDVKD, per germline. The CDR3 coding sequence is TGTGCCACCAGTGATTTCTCGGGACAGGGGATTAATACGCAGTATTTT. Translating it yields CATSDFSGQGINTQYF.

This clonotype was detected ten times or more. The rearrangement joins TRBV24-1 to TRBJ2-5, with 8 nucleotides matching TRBD1. V lost 0 bases to trimming and J lost 5 bases; unmatched junction nucleotides: 4. The CDR3 sequence is 15 residues long. Per germline, CDR1 KGHDR and CDR2 SFDVKD. As DNA, the CDR3 is TGTGCCACCAGTGATTTGGGACAGGGACTGGAGACCCAGTACTTC. Translated: CATSDLGQGLETQYF.

There are many counts of this clonotype. The chain uses TRBV29-1 and TRBJ2-7; TRBD2 matches 12 bases. The V gene's germline CDR1 is SQVTM and CDR2 ANQGSEA. The V and J ends lost 7 bases and 2 bases, in that order; junction bases with no gene match: 12. This CDR3 comprises 16 residues. This chain's CDR3 is CSAGTSGRPRTYEQYF. Here the CDR3 DNA reads TGCAGCGCTGGTACTAGCGGGAGGCCCCGAACCTACGAGCAGTACTTC.

V usage is TRBV24-1 and J usage is TRBJ2-3; 7 nucleotides line up with TRBD2. Trimming cost V 2 bases and J 5 bases; bases outside gene matches: 6. From germline, CDR1 is KGHDR and CDR2 SFDVKD. The CDR3 contains 15 residues. CDR3 DNA: TGTGCCACCAGTGATTCGGCGGGAGTCGGAGATACGCAGTATTTT. It specifies CATSDSAGVGDTQYF.

This clonotype appeared a few times. J is TRBJ2-3 and V is TRBV20-1; 9 nucleotides line up with TRBD1. This CDR3 comprises 14 residues. From germline, CDR1 is DFQATT and CDR2 SNEGSKA (reference sequence). V shed 5 bases and J 3 bases; nucleotides not matched to a gene: 6. CDR3 coding DNA: TGCAGTGCTTCCGGGACAGGGATTACAGATACGCAGTATTTT. Protein sequence: CSASGTGITDTQYF.

This clonotype came up many times. The chain has TRBV11-3 and TRBJ1-1; 9 bases line up with TRBD1. The germline V gene encodes CDR1 SGHNT and CDR2 YENEEA. V was clipped by 4 bases and J by 5 bases; unmatched bases: 2. The CDR3 covers 13 residues. The CDR3 DNA reads TGTGCCAGCAGCTGGGACAGGGAGACTGAAGCTTTCTTT. It yields the protein CASSWDRETEAFF. The full variable domain, in which reference TRBV11-3 and TRBJ1-1 provide the parts outside the CDR3, is EAGVVQSPRYKIIEKKQPVAFWCNPISGHNTLYWYLQNLGQGPELLIRYENEEAVDDSQLPKDRFSAERLKGVDSTLKIQPAELGDSAVYLCASSWDRETEAFFGQGTRLTVV.

This clonotype has ten or more counts. The chain is built from TRBV12-3 or TRBV12-4 and TRBJ2-3, with 7 positions matching TRBD2. The length of the CDR3 is 14 residues. The junction had 10 bases not matched to a gene; V was cut back by 7 bases and J by 6 bases. The CDR3 coding sequence is TGTGCCAGCACTCTGGGACTAAAGGCTGATACGCAGTATTTT. Protein: CASTLGLKADTQYF.

V usage is TRBV3-1 and J usage is TRBJ2-7, with D perhaps matching TRBD2 (6 bases). The CDR3 loop spans 16 amino acids. V was pared by 0 bases and J by 7 bases, with 19 bases between. Germline CDR1 is LGHDT and CDR2 is YNNKEL (reference sequence). The CDR3 coding sequence is TGTGCCAGCAGCCAAGATCTGATCGGGAGCTACAATGAGCAGTACTTC. It is translated as CASSQDLIGSYNEQYF.

V usage is TRBV10-3 and J usage is TRBJ1-2; 8 positions agree with TRBD1. Per germline, CDR1 ENHRY and CDR2 SYGVKD. This CDR3 is built from 14 residues. V lost 4 bases and J lost 8; bases outside the gene matches: 9. Here the CDR3 DNA reads TGTGCCATCAGTGGACAAGGGACAGGAGGAGGCTACACCTTC. Its protein product is CAISGQGTGGGYTF.

The chain joins TRBV5-1 to TRBJ1-2; no clear D gene. The CDR3 totals 11 residues. Deletions cut 4 bases from V and 8 bases from J, with 9 bases between. The germline gives CDR1 SGHRS, CDR2 YFSETQ. The CDR3 DNA is TGCGCCAGCAGCGACCTGGAGGGCTACACCTTC. Protein product: CASSDLEGYTF.

The V and J genes are TRBV25-1 and TRBJ2-7; no reliable D call. The CDR3 runs to 16 residues. Germline assignment: CDR1 MGHDK and CDR2 SYGVNS. V lost 7 bases, J lost 2 bases, and 21 bases lay in between. In DNA, the CDR3 is TGTGCCAGCACTTATATTTGGGCTACTCCGCCCTACGAGCAGTACTTC. Its protein is CASTYIWATPPYEQYF.

The chain uses TRBV29-1 and TRBJ2-7; D may be TRBD1 (5 bases). CDR3 size: 12 residues. V lost 4 bases, J lost 4 bases, and 11 bases lay in between. Germline V CDR1 and CDR2: SQVTM, ANQGSEA. The CDR3 reads CSVGGTPYEQYF. Here the CDR3 DNA reads TGCAGCGTTGGGGGCACACCTTACGAGCAGTACTTC.

The rearrangement links TRBV19 to TRBJ2-1, with D perhaps matching TRBD2 (6 bases). The germline CDR1 and CDR2 sequences are LNHDA and SQIVND (reference sequence). V was cut by 5 bases and J by 4 bases, with 12 bases left in between. There are 14 residues in the CDR3. CDR3 sequence reads: CASSVGLQYNEQFF. The DNA for the CDR3 is TGTGCCAGTAGTGTGGGACTCCAATACAATGAGCAGTTCTTC.

V gene TRBV19 combines with J gene TRBJ2-1; the match to TRBD2 covers 7 bases. CDR3 length equals 15 residues. V shed 6 bases and J 0 bases; nucleotides not matched to a gene: 5. Germline CDR1 is LNHDA and CDR2 is SQIVND (reference sequence). This chain's CDR3 is CASRSGITSYNEQFF. CDR3 nucleotide sequence: TGTGCCAGTAGAAGCGGGATCACCTCCTACAATGAGCAGTTCTTC.

This chain links TRBV5-6 with TRBJ1-1, with D possibly TRBD1 on 5 matching bases. V lost 4 bases and J lost 5, with 15 bases in between. The CDR3 spans 14 residues. Germline V CDR1 and CDR2: SGHDT, YYEEEE. In DNA form, the CDR3 reads TGTGCCAGCAGCCGGGGGTGGGGAGGGACTGAAGCTTTCTTT. This sequence encodes CASSRGWGGTEAFF.

In this sample, this clonotype turned up many times. J is TRBJ2-7 and V is TRBV20-1; D is perhaps TRBD1 or TRBD2 (5 bases each). Trimming stripped 5 bases from V and 1 base from J, with 9 bases between. Germline CDR1 is DFQATT and CDR2 is SNEGSKA (reference sequence). The CDR3 runs to 12 residues. The CDR3 protein is CSAGDPSYEQYF. CDR3 coding DNA: TGCAGTGCTGGGGACCCATCCTACGAGCAGTACTTC.